A selection of T cell receptor beta chains follows, all from one sample in a study of blood T cell repertoires in COVID-19. Here immunoSEQ multiplex PCR was the method, and the copy in TCRdb shows in-frame clones only, minus some. The sample yields 260,000 or so clones, around 88% seen once. Input material: PBMCs or T cells enriched from blood (not recorded which). Source of these receptors: a woman between 35 and 50 years old with acute COVID-19. Each CDR3 is given with its conserved first and last residue. A D gene is named only where the DNA matches it firmly. A clone size is listed for some rows: how often the clone was seen (once, few, many), or a class if it is expanded.

>TRBJ2-2|NA|TRBV5-1|15|NA
CASSLNGIGTGELFF
TGCGCCAGCAGCTTGAACGGGATAGGCACCGGGGAGCTGTTTTTT
>TRBJ2-6|TRBD1|TRBV7-8|17|NA
CASSRRTGMDGANVLTF
TGTGCCAGCAGCCGTCGGACAGGGATGGATGGGGCCAACGTCCTGACTTTC
>TRBJ2-3|NA|TRBV5-1|16|NA
CASVPGAGASTDTQYF
TGCGCCAGCGTACCGGGTGCGGGGGCGAGCACAGATACGCAGTATTTT
>TRBJ2-1|TRBD2|TRBV12-3/TRBV12-4|13|NA
CASSTSGRAKEFF
TGTGCCAGCAGTACTAGCGGGAGGGCCAAAGAGTTCTTC
>TRBJ2-1|NA|TRBV18|14|NA
CASSPDNRGNEQFF
TGTGCCAGCTCACCAGATAACCGAGGCAATGAGCAGTTCTTC
>TRBJ2-2|NA|TRBV2|14|NA
CASTPPVNTGELFF
TGTGCCAGCACCCCCCCGGTGAACACCGGGGAGCTGTTTTTT
>TRBJ1-1|NA|TRBV5-6|15|NA
CASSGGSRGYTEAFF
TGTGCCAGCAGCGGGGGCTCTCGAGGGTACACTGAAGCTTTCTTT
>TRBJ2-7|NA|TRBV7-3|12|NA
CASSNSVYEQYF
TGTGCCAGCAGCAACAGTGTCTACGAGCAGTACTTC
>TRBJ1-2|NA|TRBV7-2|13|NA
CASSLARSYGYTF
TGTGCCAGCAGCTTAGCAAGGAGCTATGGCTACACCTTC
>TRBJ2-3|TRBD2|TRBV5-1|16|NA
CASSPDLAGGWVAQYF
TGCGCCAGCAGCCCAGACTTAGCGGGAGGTTGGGTGGCGCAGTATTTT
>TRBJ1-1|NA|TRBV10-3|14|NA
CAISESGTNTEAFF
TGTGCCATCAGTGAGTCGGGCACGAACACTGAAGCTTTCTTT
>TRBJ1-2|NA|TRBV4-1|16|NA
CASSQASGIRARGYTF
TGCGCCAGCAGCCAAGCCTCAGGGATTCGGGCTAGAGGCTACACCTTC
>TRBJ1-1|TRBD1|TRBV10-3|16|NA
CAISPGTGGGNTEAFF
TGTGCCATCAGCCCCGGGACAGGGGGTGGAAACACTGAAGCTTTCTTT
>TRBJ2-1|TRBD2|TRBV7-8|15|NA
CASSFGLAGINEQFF
TGTGCCAGCAGCTTCGGACTAGCGGGAATCAATGAGCAGTTCTTC
>TRBJ2-5|NA|TRBV5-8|14|NA
CASSLPAGSETQYF
TGTGCCAGCAGCCTCCCGGCAGGTTCGGAGACCCAGTACTTC
>TRBJ2-5|NA|TRBV7-9|16|once
CASSPPRGAAQETQYF
TGTGCCAGCAGCCCACCACGGGGGGCGGCACAAGAGACCCAGTACTTC
>TRBJ1-6|NA|TRBV5-6|14|NA
CASSLSGLNSPLHF
TGTGCCAGCAGCTTGTCAGGGCTTAATTCACCCCTCCACTTT
>TRBJ2-3|NA|TRBV18|11|NA
CASSPADTQYF
TGTGCCAGCTCACCCGCAGATACGCAGTATTTT
>TRBJ2-1|TRBD1|TRBV10-3|15|NA
CAISGGQGLHNEQFF
TGTGCCATCAGTGGGGGACAGGGGTTGCACAATGAGCAGTTCTTC
>TRBJ2-7|NA|TRBV7-9|15|NA
CASSPGMTKSYEQYF
TGTGCCAGCAGCCCGGGGATGACGAAATCCTACGAGCAGTACTTC
>TRBJ1-2|NA|TRBV7-9|15|NA
CASSSGHLANYGYTF
TGTGCCAGCAGCTCGGGACACTTAGCTAACTATGGCTACACCTTC
>TRBJ1-1|NA|TRBV5-1|14|NA
CASSLRTGNTEAFF
TGCGCCAGCAGCTTACGTACAGGGAACACTGAAGCTTTCTTT
>TRBJ1-1|NA|TRBV25-1|14|NA
CASSEGGGAREAFF
TGTGCCAGCAGTGAAGGCGGAGGGGCGCGGGAAGCTTTCTTT
>TRBJ1-1|TRBD1|TRBV3-1/TRBV3-2|15|NA
CASSQAGTGGTEAFF
TGTGCCAGCAGCCAAGCCGGGACAGGGGGCACTGAAGCTTTCTTT